This TCR beta chain was documented in a study of shared clonotypes between healthy human individuals. Study findings and constraints: Only a few donors were included, so the genetic and exposure-history diversity represented was limited.

Naive CD45RA+ and memory CD45RA-negative subsets were split from CD4+ cells. A word on this clone: Its antigen is as yet unknown.

Study processing details: Junction-only sequences without quality scores came from ImmunoSEQ, so filtering differed. This table comes from immunoSEQ multiplex PCR, and its TCRdb copy is limited to in-frame clones, with some not included. D and trimming were read from the DNA, whereas the V and J calls and clone size are those reported in that table. The sample lists about 2.4 million clones; over 85% were seen once. The germline CDR1 and CDR2 sequences are LNHDA and SQIVND (reference sequence). V dropped 2 bases and J dropped 8; count of bases not matched to a gene: 7. The length of the CDR3 is 15 residues.

The rearrangement joins TRBV19 to TRBJ2-1; 9 nucleotides match TRBD1. Sequencing input: naive CD4+ T cells sorted from blood. Subset denoted: CD45RA+ positively selected. This clonotype originated in a man between 18 and 35 years old in good health. The CDR3, as DNA: TGTGCCAGTAGTATATGGGGACAGGGAGGAGATGAGCAGTTCTTC. Its protein is CASSIWGQGGDEQFF. The full variable domain, rest sourced from reference TRBV19 and TRBJ2-1, is DGGITQSPKYLFRKEGQNVTLSCEQNLNHDAMYWYRQDPGQGLRLIYYSQIVNDFQKGDIAEGYSVSREKKESFPLTVTSAQKNPTAFYLCASSIWGQGGDEQFFGPGTRLTVL.